Below are 16 T cell receptor beta chains sequenced from a single sample in a study of pediatric ulcerative colitis. The protocol was immunoSEQ multiplex PCR, while the TCRdb copy is restricted to in-frame clones and leaves out a portion. Of fewer than 45,000 clones in the sample, over 80% are singletons; the top ten hold 23%. Sequenced: blood. These receptors were collected from a girl aged 10-17 years with moderate ulcerative colitis.

The V gene is TRBV15, the J gene TRBJ1-5; TRBD1 agrees at 9 bases. Germline V gene data show CDR1 as LNHNV and CDR2 as YYDKDF (reference sequence). The length of the CDR3 is 15 residues. The J segment lost 4 bases and the V segment lost 3 bases, leaving 4 bases of the junction unmatched. CDR3 loop: CATSRGTGKNQPQHF. CDR3 sequence (DNA): TGTGCCACCAGCAGGGGGACAGGGAAAAATCAGCCCCAGCATTTT. The complete variable domain, with remaining parts taken from reference TRBV15 and TRBJ1-5, reads DAMVIQNPRYQVTQFGKPVTLSCSQTLNHNVMYWYQQKSSQAPKLLFHYYDKDFNNEADTPDNFQSRRPNTSFCFLDIRSPGLGDTAMYLCATSRGTGKNQPQHFGDGTRLSIL.

This chain connects TRBV19 to TRBJ2-1; possibly TRBD1 for D (6 bases). CDR1 and CDR2 (germline): LNHDA, SQIVND (reference sequence). The CDR3 runs 13 residues. V was pared by 7 bases and J by 4 bases, with 11 bases between. CDR3 nucleotides: TGTGCCAGTACCCCCGGGACATACAATGAGCAGTTCTTC. Translation: CASTPGTYNEQFF.

The genes are TRBV6-1 and TRBJ1-6, with 9 bases lining up with TRBD1. With 4 bases clipped from V and 9 bases from J, the junction kept 10 bases outside the gene matches. The length of the CDR3 is 16 residues. The germline V gene encodes CDR1 MNHNS and CDR2 SASEGT. Here the CDR3 reads CASSALGQGLGSPLHF. CDR3 nucleotide sequence: TGTGCCAGCAGTGCTTTGGGACAGGGCTTGGGTTCACCCCTCCACTTT.

The chain is built from TRBV5-6 and TRBJ1-5, with D tentatively TRBD1 (5 bases). Germline CDR1 is SGHDT and CDR2 is YYEEEE. V lost 2 bases and J lost 9, with 18 bases in between. CDR3 length: 15 residues. CDR3 sequence reads: CASSFGTNTPGPQHF. CDR3 bases: TGTGCCAGCAGCTTTGGGACCAATACCCCGGGGCCCCAGCATTTT.

V is TRBV9 and J is TRBJ2-1, with D perhaps matching TRBD2 (6 bases). CDR1 SGDLS and CDR2 YYNGEE come from the germline V gene. The ends were cut back, 6 bases at V and 3 bases at J, with 16 bases in the middle. This CDR3 spans 15 amino acids. CDR3 residues: CASTSGTSYYNEQFF. The CDR3 bases are TGTGCCAGCACATCAGGCACTAGCTACTACAATGAGCAGTTCTTC.

The rearrangement links TRBV5-1 to TRBJ1-1, with a possible D match to TRBD1 (6 bases). Between the trimmed V and J ends, which lost 2 bases and 1 base, there was a span of 9 bases. The CDR3 has 14 residues. Germline V gene lookup returns CDR1 SGHRS and CDR2 YFSETQ. DNA for the CDR3: TGCGCCAGCAGCTTCGGACAGCAGAACACTGAAGCTTTCTTT. Translation: CASSFGQQNTEAFF.

The chain combines TRBV27 with TRBJ1-5; 7 bases line up with TRBD1. The CDR3 has 13 amino acids. Unmatched junction bases numbered 4, after V lost 6 bases and J lost 5 bases. Germline values: CDR1 MNHEY, CDR2 SMNVEV (reference sequence). CDR3 DNA: TGTGCCAGCAGGGTGGACAGGCATCAGCCCCAGCATTTT. Translation gives CASRVDRHQPQHF.

This clone was seen just once. The rearrangement uses TRBV5-1 and TRBJ2-5, with D uncertain. Trimming removed 0 bases at V and 5 bases at J, with 5 bases between. The CDR3 totals 12 residues. In germline, CDR1 is SGHRS, CDR2 YFSETQ. The chain's CDR3 is CASSLAGETQYF. As DNA, the CDR3 is TGCGCCAGCAGCTTGGCCGGGGAGACCCAGTACTTC. The full variable domain, completed using reference TRBV5-1 and TRBJ2-5, is KAGVTQTPRYLIKTRGQQVTLSCSPISGHRSVSWYQQTPGQGLQFLFEYFSETQRNKGNFPGRFSGRQFSNSRSEMNVSTLELGDSALYLCASSLAGETQYFGPGTRLLVL.

The chain carries TRBV5-1 and TRBJ2-2, with a weak D call TRBD1 (5 bases). Germline CDR1 and CDR2: SGHRS and YFSETQ. This CDR3 has 15 residues. The ends were cut back, 3 bases at V and 0 bases at J, with 9 bases in the middle. CDR3 DNA: TGCGCCAGCAGCTCGGACACTCCGAACACCGGGGAGCTGTTTTTT. Residues: CASSSDTPNTGELFF.

The V and J genes are TRBV7-2 and TRBJ2-7; no definite D call. Trimming pared 6 bases from V and 4 bases from J, leaving 7 bases between. Germline V gene sequence: CDR1 SGHTA, CDR2 FQGNSA. The CDR3 loop spans 11 amino acids. CDR3 sequence: CASSPAYEQYF. CDR3 bases: TGTGCCAGCAGTCCAGCTTACGAGCAGTACTTC.

J is TRBJ2-3 and V is TRBV6-4, with 10 bases fitting TRBD1. The germline V gene has CDR1 MRHNA and CDR2 SNTAGT. The CDR3 contains 14 residues. V lost 6 bases and J lost 1; bases outside the gene matches: 1. CDR3 sequence (DNA): TGTGCCAGCAGCGGGACAGGGGGCACAGATACGCAGTATTTT. Translated, it gives CASSGTGGTDTQYF.

The chain combines TRBV27 with TRBJ2-1; the D is unclear. The CDR3 totals 16 residues. V gave up 0 bases and J gave up 3 bases, with 12 bases separating them. Per the germline V gene, CDR1 is MNHEY and CDR2 is SMNVEV (reference sequence). CDR3 sequence: CASSLSPRWDYNEQFF. In nucleotides, the CDR3 is TGTGCCAGCAGTTTATCTCCTAGGTGGGACTACAATGAGCAGTTCTTC.

V gene TRBV5-1 combines with J gene TRBJ2-3; 8 bases map to TRBD1. The CDR3 length is 16 residues. Per germline, CDR1 SGHRS and CDR2 YFSETQ. V lost 1 base, J lost 1 base, and 5 bases stayed unmatched. CDR3 protein: CASSLTGGTRTDTQYF. The DNA for the CDR3 is TGCGCCAGCAGCTTGACAGGGGGGACACGCACAGATACGCAGTATTTT.

This clone was counted between two and nine times. This sequence joins TRBV10-3 and TRBJ1-5; D is uncertain. The germline CDR1 and CDR2 sequences are ENHRY and SYGVKD. V was cut by 6 bases and J by 4 bases, with 13 bases left in between. The CDR3 has 14 amino acids. The CDR3 DNA follows: TGTGCCATCAGATACGGACCCATTAATCAGCCCCAGCATTTT. The encoded protein is CAIRYGPINQPQHF.

The chain links TRBV6-1 to TRBJ2-7; D not certain. The V gene's germline CDR1 is MNHNS and CDR2 SASEGT. The CDR3 is 12 amino acids. Trimming took 1 base from V and 7 from J, leaving 8 bases between them. The CDR3 nucleotides are TGTGCCAGCAGTGAAGTGGCGGATGAGCAGTACTTC. Residues: CASSEVADEQYF.

This chain uses TRBV4-1 with TRBJ2-5; TRBD2 agrees at 9 bases. The length of the CDR3 is 15 residues. V was clipped by 0 bases and J by 5 bases; unmatched bases: 4. CDR1 is MGHRA, CDR2 YSYEKL, per germline. CDR3 sequence (DNA): TGCGCCAGCAGCCAAGAGTCTAGCGGGGTCGAGACCCAGTACTTC. This translates into CASSQESSGVETQYF.